The present entry profiles one T cell receptor beta chain with its context. The antigen is undetermined. Every participating donor gave one draw, a heparinised blood sample averaging approximately 120 mL. The data stem from a study of beta chain features in type 1 diabetes. At the level of the study: Age, gender and cell yields were alike across patients and healthy donors. Study conclusions and caveats: A moderate, significant TCRB CDR3 shortening appeared in type 1 diabetes across four CD4+ subsets.

CDR3 length equals 17 residues. Germline values: CDR1 SGHTA, CDR2 FQGNSA. J lost 8 bases, V lost 0 bases, and 8 bases had no gene match. The isolated RNA, all of it, was reverse transcribed, so expressed TCRB transcripts were what got sequenced. For naive, central memory and regulatory T cell samples, reads averaged around 3.8 million. The assay was immunoSEQ multiplex PCR, and TCRdb's table has in-frame clones only and misses some. The sample lists about 220,000 clones; about 11% were seen once. What was sequenced was central memory CD4+ T cells from blood. The clonotype was recovered from a man between 18 and 35 years old in good health. The chain employs TRBV7-2 and TRBJ2-1, with 12 bases aligning to TRBD2. CDR3 coding DNA: TGTGCCAGCAGCTTAGCCTCCCTAGCGGGAGGGATGGATGAGCAGTTCTTC. Translation gives CASSLASLAGGMDEQFF.